This T cell receptor beta chain comes out of a study of shared clonotypes between healthy human individuals. General study points: Generally, naive subsets (rather than memory subsets) showed larger estimated richness.

It was CD45RO-negative cells, positively selected for CCR7, that made up naive CD8 cells, with terminally differentiated effector memory CD45RA+ cells excluded. Clones were read by immunoSEQ multiplex PCR, and TCRdb kept only the in-frame ones, dropping some. The sample shows about 2.1 million clones, around 93% of them seen only once. Of note for this clone: The antigen remains unidentified.

The CDR3 totals 10 residues. V was shortened by 8 bases and J by 8 bases, with 8 bases between the two germline ends. Germline V gives CDR1 SEHNR, CDR2 FQNEAQ (reference sequence). The TCR sequence derives from a man younger than 35 in good health. Some clones in this sample may be carry-over from other donors' samples. The V call is TRBV7-9, the J call TRBJ2-3; the D call may be TRBD1 or TRBD2 (5 bases each). Sequencing used naive CD8+ T cells from PBMCs. This chain's CDR3 is CASGDPTQYF. Written as DNA, the CDR3 is TGTGCCAGCGGGGACCCTACGCAGTATTTT.